The TCR beta chain under discussion was sequenced for a study of blood T cell repertoires in COVID-19. Study-level information: Samples representing acute and convalescent COVID-19 were sourced from the United States, Italy and Spain. In each case, the material was cDNA or gDNA derived from T cells, B-cell-depleted T cells, or PBMCs.

Germline assignment: CDR1 KGHSH and CDR2 LQKENI. This CDR3 is built from 17 residues. The ends lost 2 bases at V and 1 base at J; junction bases unmatched: 6. How the authors handled the data: Estimates of nucleated cell counts were drawn from the amplification of reference gene primers. TCRdb's copy holds only in-frame clones and misses some; the assay was immunoSEQ multiplex PCR. V, J and clone size derive from that table, while D and trimming were established from the DNA sequence. The data show some 210,000 clones, roughly 81% seen once. The sequence came from a woman aged 70-85 years with active or convalescent COVID-19. This sequence joins TRBV18 and TRBJ1-3; 9 bases are a match to TRBD1. Source material: peripheral blood. The CDR3 reads CASSPTGGFISGNTIYF. DNA for the CDR3: TGTGCCAGCTCACCAACAGGGGGCTTCATATCTGGAAACACCATATATTTT.